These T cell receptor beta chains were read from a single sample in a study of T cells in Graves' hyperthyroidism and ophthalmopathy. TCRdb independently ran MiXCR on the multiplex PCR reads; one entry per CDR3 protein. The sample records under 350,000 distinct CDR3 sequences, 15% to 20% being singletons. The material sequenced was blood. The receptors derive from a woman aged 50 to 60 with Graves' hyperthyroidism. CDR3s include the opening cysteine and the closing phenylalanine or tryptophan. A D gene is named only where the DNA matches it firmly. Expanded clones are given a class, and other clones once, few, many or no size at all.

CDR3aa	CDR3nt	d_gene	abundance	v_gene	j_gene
CASSAVVGRSSGANVLTF	TGTGCCAGCAGTGCGGTCGTGGGACGGTCCTCTGGGGCCAACGTCCTGACTTTC	NA	few	TRBV6-1	TRBJ2-6
CASSPSAGELFF	TGTGCCAGCTCACCGAGTGCCGGGGAGCTGTTTTTT	NA	many	TRBV18	TRBJ2-2
CASSLVGTAYGNTIYF	TGCGCCAGCAGCTTGGTAGGGACGGCTTACGGAAACACCATATATTTT	NA	NA	TRBV5-1	TRBJ1-3
CSAPPHGSTDTQYF	TGCAGTGCCCCACCTCACGGTAGCACAGATACGCAGTATTTT	NA	many	TRBV20-1	TRBJ2-3
CASSLRAGGWQETQYF	TGTGCCAGCAGCTTGAGGGCGGGAGGGTGGCAAGAGACCCAGTACTTC	TRBD2	NA	TRBV5-6	TRBJ2-5
CATSDLGRDEQFF	TGTGCCACCAGTGATTTAGGCCGGGATGAGCAGTTCTTC	NA	NA	TRBV24-1	TRBJ2-1
CASSLPVGSPLHF	TGTGCCAGCAGTTTACCAGTGGGATCACCCCTCCACTTT	NA	once	TRBV12-3/TRBV12-4	TRBJ1-6
CASSLVGTENYGYTF	TGTGCCAGCAGCTTAGTTGGGACAGAAAACTATGGCTACACCTTC	TRBD1	few	TRBV7-9	TRBJ1-2
CASSPGQGSAGYTF	TGTGCCAGCTCACCAGGACAGGGTTCCGCTGGCTACACCTTC	TRBD1	many	TRBV18	TRBJ1-2
CATSGRPNEQFF	TGTGCCACGTCTGGACGTCCGAATGAGCAGTTCTTC	NA	NA	TRBV6-1	TRBJ2-1
CASSVEGGGMSGELFF	TGTGCCAGCAGCGTAGAAGGAGGGGGAATGTCCGGGGAGCTGTTTTTT	NA	NA	TRBV9	TRBJ2-2
CASNAGTSNEQFF	TGTGCCAGCAACGCCGGGACCTCGAATGAGCAGTTCTTC	NA	few	TRBV6-1	TRBJ2-1
CASTRTGPSTDTQYF	TGTGCCAGCACTCGGACTGGCCCTAGCACAGATACGCAGTATTTT	NA	many	TRBV6-1	TRBJ2-3
CASSLTSYGYTF	TGTGCCAGCAGTTTGACCTCGTATGGCTACACCTTC	NA	many	TRBV12-3/TRBV12-4	TRBJ1-2
CASSTGTRHGYTF	TGTGCCAGCAGTACGGGGACGCGCCATGGCTACACCTTC	NA	few	TRBV7-9	TRBJ1-2
CASSLVSSGKYSGQYF	TGTGCCAGCAGTTTAGTTTCGAGCGGGAAATATAGCGGGCAGTACTTC	TRBD2	few	TRBV28	TRBJ2-7
CASSIKFLNTEAFF	TGTGCCAGTAGTATTAAGTTTCTGAACACTGAAGCTTTCTTT	NA	NA	TRBV19	TRBJ1-1
CASSSGSTGELFF	TGTGCCAGCAGCAGCGGGAGTACCGGGGAGCTGTTTTTT	TRBD2	few	TRBV27	TRBJ2-2
CASSLPRSAVQETQYF	TGTGCCAGCAGTTTACCCAGGAGCGCGGTCCAAGAGACCCAGTACTTC	NA	many	TRBV28	TRBJ2-5
CSARGGANTGELFF	TGCAGTGCTAGGGGCGGGGCGAACACCGGGGAGCTGTTTTTT	NA	few	TRBV20-1	TRBJ2-2
CASTPGTTDTQYF	TGTGCCAGCACCCCGGGAACCACAGATACGCAGTATTTT	NA	NA	TRBV12-3/TRBV12-4	TRBJ2-3
CASSSGGTHNEQFF	TGTGCCAGCAGCTCGGGCGGGACTCACAATGAGCAGTTCTTC	NA	few	TRBV7-3	TRBJ2-1
CASSPGQGFDTQYF	TGTGCCAGCAGTCCGGGACAGGGGTTTGATACGCAGTATTTT	TRBD1	many	TRBV11-2	TRBJ2-3
CSARDGTGHSQPQHF	TGCAGTGCTAGAGATGGGACAGGGCATAGTCAGCCCCAGCATTTT	TRBD1	NA	TRBV20-1	TRBJ1-5
CASSPTRENIQYF	TGTGCCAGCAGCCCGACGAGGGAAAACATTCAGTACTTC	NA	NA	TRBV14	TRBJ2-4
CSARAGLMTDEQYF	TGCAGTGCTAGAGCCGGACTAATGACGGACGAGCAGTACTTC	NA	many	TRBV20-1	TRBJ2-7
CASRFPGVTDTQYF	TGCGCCAGCAGATTCCCGGGAGTGACAGATACGCAGTATTTT	NA	few	TRBV5-1	TRBJ2-3
CSATDRRATNEKLFF	TGCAGTGCGACCGACAGGAGGGCAACTAATGAAAAACTGTTTTTT	NA	few	TRBV20-1	TRBJ1-4
CASAFYGSGNTIYF	TGTGCCAGCGCGTTTTACGGCTCTGGAAACACCATATATTTT	NA	NA	TRBV2	TRBJ1-3
CASSTGTYSTDTQYF	TGTGCCAGCAGCACCGGGACATATAGCACAGATACGCAGTATTTT	NA	NA	TRBV7-2	TRBJ2-3
CASIDSSGNLYEQYF	TGTGCCAGCATTGACTCTAGCGGGAACCTCTACGAGCAGTACTTC	TRBD2	NA	TRBV3-1	TRBJ2-7
CASSLALGGGRNFPLYNEQFF	TGTGCCAGCAGTTTAGCGCTGGGGGGAGGGCGAAACTTCCCCCTATACAATGAGCAGTTCTTC	TRBD2	many	TRBV12-3/TRBV12-4	TRBJ2-1
CASSPAGQSYEQYF	TGTGCCAGCAGCCCAGCGGGACAGTCCTACGAGCAGTACTTC	NA	NA	TRBV9	TRBJ2-7
CASSLSKSNQPQHF	TGTGCCAGCAGTCTATCGAAAAGCAATCAGCCCCAGCATTTT	NA	NA	TRBV27	TRBJ1-5
CAISQGLADYNEQFF	TGTGCCATCAGCCAGGGACTAGCGGACTACAATGAGCAGTTCTTC	TRBD2	many	TRBV10-3	TRBJ2-1
CASSGAGVPYNEQFF	TGTGCCAGCAGTGGGGCCGGCGTTCCCTACAATGAGCAGTTCTTC	NA	few	TRBV2	TRBJ2-1
CSVGQGSGYTF	TGCAGCGTTGGGCAGGGTAGCGGCTACACCTTC	NA	few	TRBV29-1	TRBJ1-2
CASSFSIASGRGTDTQYF	TGTGCCAGCAGCTTCTCTATTGCTAGCGGGAGAGGTACAGATACGCAGTATTTT	TRBD2	many	TRBV7-9	TRBJ2-3
CAWSGGSGKNIQYF	TGTGCCTGGAGTGGCGGGTCGGGCAAAAACATTCAGTACTTC	NA	few	TRBV30	TRBJ2-4
CASTDRGLSMNTEAFF	TGTGCCAGCACCGACAGGGGCTTGTCGATGAACACTGAAGCTTTCTTT	TRBD1	NA	TRBV6-1	TRBJ1-1
CASSQLEGLGQFF	TGTGCCAGCAGCCAATTGGAAGGACTAGGACAGTTCTTC	TRBD2	few	TRBV3-1	TRBJ2-1
CASSPRDPVYYGYTF	TGTGCCAGTAGTCCCCGGGACCCCGTCTACTATGGCTACACCTTC	NA	few	TRBV19	TRBJ1-2
CASSPDRGGSGYTF	TGTGCCAGCAGTCCTGACAGGGGGGGGAGTGGCTACACCTTC	TRBD1	many	TRBV12-3/TRBV12-4	TRBJ1-2
CASSLRGSIYGYTF	TGTGCCAGCAGTTTGCGGGGGTCGATCTATGGCTACACCTTC	NA	NA	TRBV12-3/TRBV12-4	TRBJ1-2
CASSLALNQETQYF	TGCGCCAGCAGCTTGGCGTTGAACCAAGAGACCCAGTACTTC	NA	NA	TRBV5-1	TRBJ2-5
CASSQSPTATDTQYF	TGTGCCAGCAGCCAGAGTCCGACGGCCACAGATACGCAGTATTTT	NA	NA	TRBV4-2	TRBJ2-3
CASSPGTGGANTQYF	TGTGCCAGCAGCCCCGGGACAGGGGGCGCGAATACGCAGTATTTT	TRBD1	many	TRBV2	TRBJ2-3
CASSLGGGQGNSEQYF	TGCGCCAGCAGCCTGGGAGGGGGACAGGGTAATTCCGAGCAGTACTTC	TRBD1	once	TRBV5-1	TRBJ2-7
CASTSTLTEDYGYTF	TGTGCCAGCACTTCCACTCTGACAGAAGACTATGGCTACACCTTC	NA	many	TRBV6-1	TRBJ1-2
CASRAGLREETQYF	TGTGCCAGCAGGGCGGGACTTAGGGAAGAGACCCAGTACTTC	NA	many	TRBV6-1	TRBJ2-5
CGGATGAHNTGELFF	TGTGGGGGGGCGACCGGGGCCCATAACACCGGGGAGCTGTTTTTT	NA	few	TRBV29-1	TRBJ2-2